These 10 T cell receptor beta chains came from one sample sequenced in a study of blood T cell repertoires in COVID-19. Generated by immunoSEQ multiplex PCR, the TCRdb table keeps only in-frame clones and is missing some. The sample shows some 190,000 clones, around four fifths of them seen only once. The specimen sequenced was peripheral blood. All receptors derive from a human donor in a cohort sampled during active COVID-19.

The chain carries TRBV5-1 and TRBJ2-3; 7 bases match TRBD1. The CDR3 totals 14 residues. V gave up 8 bases and J gave up 0 bases; unmatched junction bases: 6. Germline V gene lookup returns CDR1 SGHRS and CDR2 YFSETQ. CDR3: CASWTGLSTDTQYF. The CDR3 DNA reads as TGCGCCAGTTGGACAGGCCTTAGCACAGATACGCAGTATTTT.

This sequence joins TRBV6-5 and TRBJ1-1, with 9 positions matching TRBD1. Trimming cost V 8 bases and J 2 bases; bases outside gene matches: 6. This CDR3 contains 14 residues. Germline CDR1 MNHEY, CDR2 SVGAGI. The DNA for the CDR3 is TGTGCCAGCGTTAGGACAGGGGACAACACTGAAGCTTTCTTT. The encoded protein is CASVRTGDNTEAFF.

The chain combines TRBV3-1 (or the pseudogene TRBV3-2) with TRBJ1-2, with TRBD1 matching over 7 bases. CDR1 is LGHDT, CDR2 YNNKEL, per germline (reference sequence). The V gene end was trimmed by 5 bases and the J gene end by 4 bases; junction bases not matched to a gene: 10. This CDR3 is 15 amino acids long. The CDR3 protein is CASSARQGGIYGYTF. The CDR3 nucleotides read TGTGCCAGCAGCGCCCGACAGGGAGGTATCTATGGCTACACCTTC.

This sequence joins TRBV15 and TRBJ2-7; 8 positions match TRBD2. The V gene's germline CDR1 is LNHNV and CDR2 YYDKDF (reference sequence). This CDR3 comprises 14 residues. V gave up 1 base and J gave up 4 bases; unmatched junction bases: 3. Written as DNA, the CDR3 is TGTGCCACCAGCAGAGGCGGACTAGCTTACGAGCAGTACTTC. This encodes CATSRGGLAYEQYF.

This clone has only a few counts. The V call is TRBV5-6, the J call TRBJ2-3; the D gene is possibly TRBD2 (6 bases). V shed 2 bases and J shed 5 bases, with 6 bases lying between them. CDR1 SGHDT and CDR2 YYEEEE come from the germline V gene. The CDR3 is made up of 12 amino acids. CDR3 bases: TGTGCCAGCAGCTTAGCGGGAGATACGCAGTATTTT. It codes for CASSLAGDTQYF. The variable domain in full, completed from reference TRBV5-6 and TRBJ2-3, reads DAGVTQSPTHLIKTRGQQVTLRCSPKSGHDTVSWYQQALGQGPQFIFQYYEEEERQRGNFPDRFSGHQFPNYSSELNVNALLLGDSALYLCASSLAGDTQYFGPGTRLTVL.

The chain employs TRBV27 and TRBJ2-2, with TRBD1 matching over 7 bases. Germline V gives CDR1 MNHEY, CDR2 SMNVEV (reference sequence). V lost 3 bases and J lost 6; bases outside the gene matches: 7. This CDR3 contains 15 residues. The CDR3 region is CASSLLQGIPGELFF. As DNA, the CDR3 is TGTGCCAGCAGTTTGCTACAGGGGATCCCCGGGGAGCTGTTTTTT.

The chain recombines TRBV4-2 with TRBJ1-5; 7 positions match TRBD1. This CDR3 region has 14 residues. With 4 bases clipped from V and 3 bases from J, the junction kept 3 bases outside the gene matches. Germline-derived CDR1 and CDR2 are LGHNA and YNFKEQ. The CDR3 spells CASSPTGYNQPQHF. CDR3 nucleotide sequence: TGTGCCAGCAGCCCGACAGGGTACAATCAGCCCCAGCATTTT.

CDR3 bases: TGTGCCAGCCGGGTAGCGGGGCAGAACACCGGGGAGCTGTTTTTT. This translates into CASRVAGQNTGELFF. V usage is TRBV28 and J usage is TRBJ2-2, with TRBD2 identical over 8 bases. The germline V gene encodes CDR1 MDHEN and CDR2 SYDVKM. CDR3 length equals 15 residues. Trimming took 8 bases from V and 1 from J; bases not matched to a gene: 6.

The chain recombines TRBV7-9 with TRBJ2-1; TRBD1 is a possible D gene (5 bases). The V and J ends lost 6 bases and 4 bases respectively, with 13 bases between them. This CDR3 region has 14 residues. Germline CDR1 and CDR2: SEHNR and FQNEAQ (reference sequence). CDR3 coding DNA: TGTGCCAGCAGAATCATTGACAGTTACAATGAGCAGTTCTTC. Amino acid sequence: CASRIIDSYNEQFF.

The rearrangement links TRBV5-1 to TRBJ2-3; 9 bases are a match to TRBD2. Germline V gene data show CDR1 as SGHRS and CDR2 as YFSETQ. The CDR3 loop spans 15 amino acids. With V trimmed by 3 bases and J by 3 bases, 5 bases remained unmatched. The CDR3 loop reads CASSWGGRGTDTQYF. The CDR3 bases are TGCGCCAGCAGCTGGGGCGGGAGGGGGACAGATACGCAGTATTTT. The whole variable domain, remainder taken from reference TRBV5-1 and TRBJ2-3, is KAGVTQTPRYLIKTRGQQVTLSCSPISGHRSVSWYQQTPGQGLQFLFEYFSETQRNKGNFPGRFSGRQFSNSRSEMNVSTLELGDSALYLCASSWGGRGTDTQYFGPGTRLTVL.